Listed here are 25 T cell receptor beta chains from one sample, sequenced in a study of blood T cell repertoires in COVID-19. The protocol was immunoSEQ multiplex PCR, while the TCRdb copy is restricted to in-frame clones and leaves out a portion. The sample contains under 250,000 clones, roughly 85% of which appear only once. The sequenced sample consisted of peripheral blood. These receptors all stem from a woman between 65 and 79 years old with active or convalescent COVID-19.

This rearrangement joins TRBV4-2 to TRBJ1-1, with TRBD1 as a possible D gene (5 bases). CDR3 size: 13 residues. Germline V gene sequence: CDR1 LGHNA, CDR2 YNFKEQ. With 0 bases removed from V and 13 bases from J, the gap between germline ends came to 15 bases. The CDR3 spells CASSQESGAGGFF. DNA for the CDR3: TGTGCCAGCAGCCAAGAGAGCGGGGCAGGTGGTTTCTTT.

The chain uses TRBV10-1 and TRBJ2-1; D not certain. Trimming shortened V by 2 bases and J by 6 bases, and 11 bases separated the two germline ends. Per germline, CDR1 WNHNN and CDR2 SYGVQD (reference sequence). The CDR3 is made up of 14 amino acids. CDR3 region: CASSETGRTNEQFF. The CDR3, as DNA: TGCGCCAGCAGTGAGACGGGTCGAACCAATGAGCAGTTCTTC.

The chain carries TRBV7-9 and TRBJ1-2; 9 bases line up with TRBD1. The CDR3 consists of 15 residues. Per germline, CDR1 SEHNR and CDR2 FQNEAQ (reference sequence). With V trimmed by 5 bases and J by 4 bases, 8 bases remained unmatched. The CDR3 loop reads CASSLDRGWSYGYTF. DNA for the CDR3: TGTGCCAGCAGCCTTGACAGGGGGTGGTCCTATGGCTACACCTTC.

The chain recombines TRBV3-1 (or the pseudogene TRBV3-2) with TRBJ2-7; 8 bases align to TRBD2. Losses at the gene ends were 3 bases for V and 3 bases for J; bases not matched to a gene: 4. Germline loops: CDR1 LGHDT, CDR2 YNNKEL (reference sequence). CDR3 length: 14 amino acids. The CDR3: CASSQAGGGYEQYF. DNA for the CDR3: TGTGCCAGCAGCCAGGCGGGAGGTGGCTACGAGCAGTACTTC.

For the CDR3, the DNA is TGCGCCAGCAGCCCGCCGACAGGCCTCATCACAGATACGCAGTATTTT. Its protein product is CASSPPTGLITDTQYF. The chain combines TRBV5-1 with TRBJ2-3; tentative D call: TRBD1 (6 bases). With 4 bases removed from V and 2 bases from J, the gap between germline ends came to 17 bases. The CDR3 runs to 16 residues. The V gene's germline CDR1 is SGHRS and CDR2 YFSETQ.

The chain is built from TRBV7-8 and TRBJ2-4, with D perhaps TRBD2 (6 bases). The CDR3 sequence is 16 residues long. V lost 2 bases and J lost 1, with 12 bases in between. Per the germline V gene, CDR1 is SGHVS and CDR2 is FQNEAQ. CDR3 DNA sequence: TGTGCCAGCAGCTTACGGGAGCCTGGGGCCAAAAACATTCAGTACTTC. It translates to CASSLREPGAKNIQYF.

The chain has TRBV5-4 and TRBJ1-1; the match to TRBD1 covers 9 bases. The V gene's germline CDR1 is SGHNT and CDR2 YYREEE (reference sequence). CDR3 size: 13 residues. J lost 7 bases, V lost 2 bases, and 3 bases had no gene match. DNA for the CDR3: TGTGCCAGCAGCTTAGACAGGGGGTTTGAAGCTTTCTTT. Protein: CASSLDRGFEAFF. Supplemented by reference TRBV5-4 and TRBJ1-1, the full variable domain reads ETGVTQSPTHLIKTRGQQVTLRCSSQSGHNTVSWYQQALGQGPQFIFQYYREEENGRGNFPPRFSGLQFPNYSSELNVNALELDDSALYLCASSLDRGFEAFFGQGTRLTVV.

The chain recombines TRBV2 with TRBJ2-5, with 11 bases matching TRBD2. V trimming: 4 bases; J trimming: 5 bases; junction bases outside the gene matches: 9. Germline V gene sequence: CDR1 SNHLY, CDR2 FYNNEI. CDR3 length equals 16 residues. In DNA form, the CDR3 reads TGTGCCAGCAGTGGATTAGAGGTAGCGGGAGGGGAGACCCAGTACTTC. Its translation: CASSGLEVAGGETQYF.

V usage is TRBV29-1 and J usage is TRBJ1-3; tentatively, D is TRBD1 (5 bases). The CDR3 runs 16 residues. Deletions cut 1 base from V and 2 bases from J, with 15 bases between. Germline V CDR1 and CDR2: SQVTM, ANQGSEA. DNA for the CDR3: TGCAGCGTTGAAGGTGGCCAGGGATCGGCTGGAAACACCATATATTTT. It yields the protein CSVEGGQGSAGNTIYF.

The chain employs TRBV10-1 and TRBJ1-5; TRBD1 matches at 9 bases. The CDR3 runs 13 residues. Looked up from germline, CDR1 is WNHNN and CDR2 is SYGVQD (reference sequence). V trimming: 10 bases; J trimming: 5 bases; junction bases outside the gene matches: 6. The CDR3 nucleotides are TGCGCCACGAGCCGACAGGGGGATCAGCCCCAGCATTTT. Translating gives CATSRQGDQPQHF.

The chain combines TRBV3-1 (or the pseudogene TRBV3-2) with TRBJ2-1, with TRBD2 matching over 7 bases. CDR1 and CDR2 (germline): LGHDT, YNNKEL (reference sequence). The CDR3 loop spans 16 amino acids. V trimming: 6 bases; J trimming: 5 bases; junction bases outside the gene matches: 13. Here the CDR3 reads CASRNGRGIDHNEQFF. The CDR3 DNA reads TGTGCCAGCAGGAACGGGCGGGGGATAGACCACAATGAGCAGTTCTTC.

The J gene is TRBJ1-1, the V gene TRBV2, with 9 bases identical to TRBD1. The length of the CDR3 is 14 residues. Germline assignment: CDR1 SNHLY and CDR2 FYNNEI. V was pared by 8 bases and J by 7 bases, with 11 bases of the junction left unmatched. CDR3 bases: TGTGCCAGCGCATTGACAGGGGGAAATATTGAAGCTTTCTTT. Residues: CASALTGGNIEAFF.

The chain employs TRBV2 and TRBJ2-1, with D perhaps TRBD1 (7 bases). The CDR3 totals 13 residues. Germline V gene sequence: CDR1 SNHLY, CDR2 FYNNEI. Trimming cost V 9 bases and J 4 bases, with 13 bases left between them. CDR3 loop: CASLTGRYNEQFF. For the CDR3, the DNA is TGTGCCAGTTTGACAGGGAGGTACAATGAGCAGTTCTTC.

V gene TRBV2 combines with J gene TRBJ2-7; maybe TRBD2 (5 bases). V was trimmed by 4 bases and J by 7 bases, leaving 14 bases between them. The CDR3 length is 13 residues. Germline CDR1 is SNHLY and CDR2 is FYNNEI. The CDR3 is CASSAGFLGEQYF. The CDR3 bases are TGTGCCAGCAGTGCGGGATTCCTGGGTGAGCAGTACTTC.

J is TRBJ1-4 and V is TRBV18; D is undetermined. With 2 bases removed from V and 0 bases from J, the gap between germline ends came to 4 bases. The CDR3 sequence is 14 residues long. The germline CDR1 and CDR2 sequences are KGHSH and LQKENI. In DNA form, the CDR3 reads TGTGCCAGCTCACCATCTGCAACTAATGAAAAACTGTTTTTT. It yields the protein CASSPSATNEKLFF.

Only a few counts were recorded for this clone. The genes are TRBV7-2 and TRBJ2-5, with 8 nucleotides matching TRBD1. CDR3 length equals 16 residues. Germline CDR1 and CDR2: SGHTA and FQGNSA. With V trimmed by 3 bases and J by 5 bases, 11 bases remained unmatched. CDR3 nucleotide sequence: TGTGCCAGCAGCTTCAGTCAGGGGGCGCTGGGGGAGACCCAGTACTTC. Its translation is CASSFSQGALGETQYF.

The sample holds one count of this clone. The CDR3 DNA follows: TGCGCCAGCAGCTTGGATACGGCAGGAAAACTGTTTTTT. Translating it yields CASSLDTAGKLFF. This sequence joins TRBV5-1 and TRBJ1-4; no clear D gene. V lost 0 bases to trimming and J lost 10 bases, with 10 bases between them. The CDR3 covers 13 residues. Germline V lookup: CDR1 SGHRS, CDR2 YFSETQ.

The CDR3 DNA is TGTGCCAGCAGCGCCACTAGCGGGAGTCCAGATACGCAGTATTTT. It yields the protein CASSATSGSPDTQYF. The chain employs TRBV5-4 and TRBJ2-3; 11 bases match TRBD2. The CDR3 spans 15 residues. Per the germline V gene, CDR1 is SGHNT and CDR2 is YYREEE (reference sequence). J was trimmed by 4 bases and V by 4 bases; bases with no gene match: 5.

This clone was recorded only once. CDR3 DNA: TGTGCCAGCAGCTTAGGACAGGGGGGGGAAGATACGCAGTATTTT. Residues: CASSLGQGGEDTQYF. The J gene is TRBJ2-3, the V gene TRBV11-3, with TRBD1 matching 9 bases. The CDR3 is 15 amino acids. Germline V gene sequence: CDR1 SGHNT, CDR2 YENEEA. The V and J ends lost 1 base and 5 bases, in that order; junction bases with no gene match: 4. The variable domain in full, completed from reference TRBV11-3 and TRBJ2-3, reads EAGVVQSPRYKIIEKKQPVAFWCNPISGHNTLYWYLQNLGQGPELLIRYENEEAVDDSQLPKDRFSAERLKGVDSTLKIQPAELGDSAVYLCASSLGQGGEDTQYFGPGTRLTVL.

This rearrangement joins TRBV18 to TRBJ1-2; possible D gene TRBD1, 6 bases. The germline V gene encodes CDR1 KGHSH and CDR2 LQKENI. Trimming left V 0 bases short and J 8 bases short, with 13 bases between. The CDR3 covers 14 residues. CDR3 loop: CASSPPDSRWGYTF. CDR3 coding DNA: TGTGCCAGCTCACCACCGGACAGTCGGTGGGGCTACACCTTC.

The V call is TRBV9, the J call TRBJ2-1, with 8 bases fitting TRBD2. The CDR3 runs 14 residues. Germline loops: CDR1 SGDLS, CDR2 YYNGEE. Unmatched junction bases numbered 5, after V lost 3 bases and J lost 6 bases. The CDR3 sequence is CASSALAAPNEQFF. CDR3 sequence (DNA): TGTGCCAGCAGCGCACTAGCGGCGCCCAATGAGCAGTTCTTC.

The J gene is TRBJ1-2, the V gene TRBV7-2; D is possibly TRBD1 (5 bases). The CDR3 is 14 residues long. Trimming took 5 bases from V and 3 from J, leaving 13 bases between them. Per the germline V gene, CDR1 is SGHTA and CDR2 is FQGNSA. CDR3 DNA: TGTGCCAGCAGCCCCCAGGGTAGTGACTATGGCTACACCTTC. Translated: CASSPQGSDYGYTF.

The rearrangement links TRBV5-1 to TRBJ2-1; TRBD1 might be the D (6 bases). Germline V CDR1 and CDR2: SGHRS, YFSETQ. V was trimmed by 1 base and J by 3 bases, leaving 14 bases between them. The CDR3 is 16 amino acids. CDR3: CASSLSPGHNYNEQFF. For the CDR3, the DNA is TGCGCCAGCAGCTTGAGCCCGGGACACAACTACAATGAGCAGTTCTTC. Full variable domain (rest looked up from reference TRBV5-1 and TRBJ2-1): KAGVTQTPRYLIKTRGQQVTLSCSPISGHRSVSWYQQTPGQGLQFLFEYFSETQRNKGNFPGRFSGRQFSNSRSEMNVSTLELGDSALYLCASSLSPGHNYNEQFFGPGTRLTVL.

As regards this clone: At the DNA level, this CDR3 is encoded by other sequences in the same sample as well. This chain connects TRBV3-1 (or the pseudogene TRBV3-2) to TRBJ2-7; TRBD2 aligns across 13 bases. Germline-derived CDR1 and CDR2 are LGHDT and YNNKEL (reference sequence). The CDR3 contains 15 residues. The V and J ends lost 4 bases and 2 bases, in that order; junction bases with no gene match: 2. The CDR3 sequence: CASSPGLAGTYEQYF. The CDR3 coding sequence is TGTGCCAGCAGCCCGGGACTAGCGGGGACCTACGAGCAGTACTTC.

Here the CDR3 reads CAWSGGSADTQYF. The CDR3 nucleotides read TGTGCCTGGAGTGGAGGCTCCGCTGATACGCAGTATTTT. The V and J genes are TRBV30 and TRBJ2-3, with D unclear. Germline V gene sequence: CDR1 GTSNPN, CDR2 SVGIG (reference sequence). The CDR3 runs 13 residues. The V gene lost 1 base and the J gene lost 6 bases, with 11 bases spanning the gap.